The entry below describes one TCR beta chain. What antigen it recognizes has not been identified. No base quality information exists; no much larger clone differs at one position. The data originate from a study of vaccination effects on CD4 cells after COVID-19 (dated by TCRdb to between 2021 and 2022). Notes on the research overall: Post-vaccine samples across the study were collected a median of 72 days after the second dose, with a range of 14 to 241. SARS-CoV-2 spike-specific CD4+ TCR repertoires from before and after mRNA vaccination were compared in COVID-19 convalescent patients and in infection-naive vaccine recipients. The full study included some 10 COVID-19 convalescent patients and several SARS-CoV-2-naive healthy vaccine recipients. Cultures from other donors in the study were sequenced using the Oncomine TCR Beta short-read assay on an Illumina iSeq 100. The paper's findings and limits, for the study overall: Among healthy vaccine recipients, nearly all vaccine-induced clones were SARS-CoV-2 mono-reactive, and only 1 of 255 was cross-reactive with common cold coronaviruses. Only a small number of convalescent patients were included, and no early post-infection timepoints were available, which limited the study. Marked clonal contraction was observed in both infection-induced and vaccine-induced clones at late post-vaccination timepoints, consistent with waning T cell responses.

Library creation used the immunoSEQ multiplex PCR assay. DNA from the cultured and isolated CD4+ T cells underwent TCR beta CDR3 sequencing. The paper's processing steps were these. Non-productive TCR sequences were removed, reads were trimmed to the CDR3 region, and CDR3s of at least 7 amino acids were retained. The MANAFEST web app was used to pick out antigen-specific clonotypes by comparing their expansion in peptide wells with that in reference cultures. To be called positive, a clone needed expansion at FDR<0.05 compared with the reference and with all other wells, an odds ratio greater than 5, and a frequency greater than 0.1% in two replicate wells. Cross-reactive clonotypes were defined as significantly expanded in SARS-CoV-2 spike wells and in at least one common cold coronavirus spike condition. Using the stringdist R package, CDR3 similarity was measured by Levenshtein distance, and unrooted trees were constructed with ape in R 3.6.1. TCRdb carries this immuneACCESS record with in-frame sequences only. Its versions omit some clonotypes, under half of them owing to an unresolved V gene in the studies checked, with the rest unexplained. D and trimming come from the DNA, and the V and J calls and clone size come from that table. The sample includes roughly 71,000 clones, with roughly 76% observed a single time. About 0.86% of the sample is in the top ten clones.

The ViraFEST assay stimulated PBMC with viral peptide pools and then used TCR sequencing to identify antigen-specific CD4+ T cell clonotypes by expansion. After around eleven days of culture, CD4+ T cells were isolated with the EasySep CD4+ T cell isolation kit. Participants received two doses of either the BNT162b2 or the mRNA-1273 mRNA SARS-CoV-2 vaccine. Healthy vaccine recipients had no prior SARS-CoV-2 infection, confirmed by negative nucleocapsid antibodies before and after vaccination. A few million PBMC per well were cultured with approximately 10 ug/ml peptides in IMDM containing 5% human AB serum, 8.5 to 10 IU/ml IL-2 and gentamicin. Half of the culture medium was replaced with fresh IL-2-containing medium on days 3 and 7. Unless noted otherwise, every peptide stimulation condition was cultured in triplicate wells. PBMC were separated from whole blood using Ficoll-Paque Plus gradient centrifugation and were then either cryopreserved at -140C or used fresh. The spike proteins of SARS-CoV-2 and of the common cold coronaviruses HCoV-NL63, HCoV-OC43 and HCoV-229E were spanned by overlapping peptide pools. The QIAamp micro DNA kit was used to extract genomic DNA from the cultured CD4+ T cells.

Spanning cysteine to phenylalanine, the CDR3 consists of 13 amino acids. The retained sequence is limited to the CDR3, 39 bases, with the frame set at the first base. CDR1 and CDR2 are drawn from the germline V gene: MNHNS, SASEGT. V is cut by 3 bases and J by 4 bases, and the space between the germline ends is 7 bases. The TCR originated in a human donor who received a COVID-19 vaccine. The chain links TRBV6-1 with TRBJ1-3; the D gene assignment is ambiguous. Sequencing used CD4+ T cells from PBMCs cultured with HCoV-OC43 spike peptides, obtained after COVID-19 vaccination. The cell subset or site label corresponds to: HCoV-OC43 spike overlapping peptide pool stimulation. Here the CDR3 is given as CASSDPIGNTIYF. The bases are TGTGCCAGCAGTGACCCTATCGGAAACACCATATATTTT.